This is a list of T cell receptor beta chains from one sample in a study of CD8 T cells in ankylosing spondylitis. TCRdb fed the 5' RACE reads into MiXCR, producing one record per CDR3 protein. The data contain roughly 30,000 distinct CDR3 sequences, under 40% of them singletons. Specimen: synovial fluid, either unsorted or a sorted T cell fraction (not recorded which). These receptors all come from a male donor with ankylosing spondylitis. Each CDR3 is given with its conserved first and last residue. D genes are given only for firm matches.

d_call	v_call	j_call	cdr3_aa
TRBD2	TRBV20-1	TRBJ2-5	CSARPQVLAGVETQYF
NA	TRBV27	TRBJ2-5	CATSSEGFQETQYF
NA	TRBV7-8	TRBJ1-2	CASSLEVPWAGYTF
NA	TRBV6-2/TRBV6-3	TRBJ2-2	CASSPGVRLTGELFF
TRBD1	TRBV2	TRBJ1-1	CASSIRTGANTEAFF
NA	TRBV9	TRBJ2-3	CASRGSTDTQYF
NA	TRBV28	TRBJ1-6	CASSSPASSSSYNSPLHF
TRBD2	TRBV3-1	TRBJ2-3	CASSQPSGRRSTDTQYF
NA	TRBV9	TRBJ2-3	CASTPQRPGTDTQYF
NA	TRBV12-3/TRBV12-4	TRBJ2-6	CASSLSGTEGSGANVLTF
NA	TRBV4-1	TRBJ1-2	CASSQVGAYSLEYGYTF
TRBD2	TRBV25-1	TRBJ2-1	CASSDPLAGVNEQFF
TRBD2	TRBV20-1	TRBJ2-2	CSARDLAENTGELFF
TRBD2	TRBV4-1	TRBJ2-1	CASSQDPGGVPFF
NA	TRBV6-5	TRBJ2-3	CASSYPDLSGPGTDTQYF
NA	TRBV7-8	TRBJ2-5	CASSLEDPTRGSQETQYF
TRBD1	TRBV14	TRBJ1-1	CASSLSRGENTEAFF
TRBD1	TRBV27	TRBJ2-1	CASRQGAPLNEQFF
NA	TRBV19	TRBJ1-2	CASSQGRPYGYTF
NA	TRBV12-3/TRBV12-4	TRBJ2-1	CARSTPMGGRMSSYNEQFF
NA	TRBV29-1	TRBJ1-1	CSVPWGANTEAFF
TRBD2	TRBV4-1	TRBJ2-2	CASSKGLAGTGELFF
NA	TRBV29-1	TRBJ1-1	CSVVAGGKNTEAFF
NA	TRBV5-6	TRBJ1-2	CASSQTTDLGYGYTF
TRBD1	TRBV29-1	TRBJ2-7	CSGMGESGTGGNYEQYF
NA	TRBV20-1	TRBJ1-4	CSARNPYSLATNEKLFF
TRBD1	TRBV15	TRBJ2-1	CATSRDADRGLIEQFF
NA	TRBV7-9	TRBJ2-1	CASSPTIEQFF
NA	TRBV4-1	TRBJ2-7	CASSQETVYEQYF
NA	TRBV7-6	TRBJ2-1	CASSLGESRYNEQFF
TRBD1	TRBV10-3	TRBJ2-7	CATGQGDSYEQYF
TRBD1	TRBV27	TRBJ2-1	CASSSEGAGSYNEQFF
NA	TRBV24-1	TRBJ2-5	CATSDFPGQETQYF
TRBD1	TRBV10-2	TRBJ1-1	CASNGQGGTEAFF
TRBD2	TRBV12-3/TRBV12-4	TRBJ2-3	CASSPLAPTDTQYF
NA	TRBV5-6	TRBJ2-1	CASSLGRTDSYNEQFF
TRBD2	TRBV15	TRBJ2-1	CATSRGEGSYNEQFF
TRBD1	TRBV2	TRBJ2-1	CASREGTGASNEQFF
NA	TRBV20-1	TRBJ2-1	CSARERRTQGYNEQFF
NA	TRBV6-1	TRBJ2-3	CASTREETDTQYF